Below, 9 T cell receptor beta chains from the same sample are listed, as sequenced in a study of blood T cell repertoires in COVID-19. Repertoires were generated with immunoSEQ multiplex PCR, while TCRdb's copy carries only in-frame clones and drops some. The table records around 190,000 clones, 80% to 90% of them present only once. The sequenced sample was peripheral blood. The receptors shown here come from a human donor in a cohort sampled during active COVID-19.

The chain carries TRBV5-8 and TRBJ2-7; 7 positions agree with TRBD2. With V trimmed by 0 bases and J by 1 base, 4 bases remained unmatched. This CDR3 region has 15 residues. Per germline, CDR1 SGHTS and CDR2 YDEGEE. CDR3: CASSLAGLRSYEQYF. In DNA, the CDR3 is TGTGCCAGCAGCTTGGCGGGACTACGTTCCTACGAGCAGTACTTC.

This rearrangement joins TRBV28 to TRBJ2-3; the match to TRBD2 covers 9 bases. The CDR3 is made up of 13 amino acids. After removal of 8 bases from V and 5 bases from J, the junction contained 5 bases not matched to a gene. Germline V gene data show CDR1 as MDHEN and CDR2 as SYDVKM. CDR3 nucleotide sequence: TGTGCCAGCCGGGTTAGCGGGAGAGATACGCAGTATTTT. It yields the protein CASRVSGRDTQYF.

The DNA of the CDR3 is TGTGCCAGCAGCCGAACCCCTGCGGGCACCTACAATGAGCAGTTCTTC. It specifies CASSRTPAGTYNEQFF. The rearrangement joins TRBV3-1 (or the pseudogene TRBV3-2) to TRBJ2-1; D might be TRBD2 (5 bases). The V end lost 4 bases, the J end lost 2 bases, and 15 bases lay between the germline ends. Germline V gene sequence: CDR1 LGHDT, CDR2 YNNKEL (reference sequence). This CDR3 region has 16 residues.

V is TRBV6-6 and J is TRBJ1-1, with 8 bases aligning to TRBD1. CDR1 is MNHNY and CDR2 is SVGAGI in the germline V gene (reference sequence). V shed 4 bases and J 2 bases; nucleotides not matched to a gene: 6. This CDR3 spans 15 amino acids. CDR3 in amino acids: CASSSLGQANTEAFF. The DNA of the CDR3 is TGTGCCAGCAGTTCCCTGGGACAGGCTAACACTGAAGCTTTCTTT.

This chain uses TRBV6-5 with TRBJ2-3, with 10 bases lining up with TRBD2. Germline V gives CDR1 MNHEY, CDR2 SVGAGI. This CDR3 is 16 amino acids long. V trimming: 4 bases; J trimming: 1 base; junction bases outside the gene matches: 5. This CDR3 is CASSFVAGGGTDTQYF. CDR3 bases: TGTGCCAGCAGTTTCGTAGCGGGAGGCGGCACAGATACGCAGTATTTT.

This sequence joins TRBV11-2 and TRBJ1-2; TRBD1 is a possible D gene (5 bases). CDR3 length: 14 amino acids. In germline, CDR1 is SGHAT, CDR2 FQNNGV. The V end lost 0 bases, the J end lost 8 bases, and 13 bases lay between the germline ends. The CDR3: CASSLDSGDWGYTF. CDR3 DNA: TGTGCCAGCAGCTTAGATTCGGGGGACTGGGGCTACACCTTC.

The CDR3 DNA reads as TGTGCCAGCAGGCCACCCTACTCTGGAAACACCATATATTTT. It is translated as CASRPPYSGNTIYF. The chain employs TRBV6-5 and TRBJ1-3; D is ambiguous. V was cut by 6 bases and J by 0 bases, with 9 bases left in between. The CDR3 totals 14 residues. Germline lookup yields CDR1 MNHEY and CDR2 SVGAGI.

The chain joins TRBV19 to TRBJ2-3; D is possibly TRBD1 (6 bases). The CDR3 is 16 amino acids. The germline V gene has CDR1 LNHDA and CDR2 SQIVND (reference sequence). V was trimmed by 4 bases and J by 1 base, leaving 15 bases between them. CDR3: CASSRGRGGGTDTQYF. The CDR3 DNA is TGTGCCAGTAGTAGGGGGCGAGGTGGAGGCACAGATACGCAGTATTTT.

The chain uses TRBV28 and TRBJ2-3, with a possible D match to TRBD1 (6 bases). This CDR3 region has 15 residues. V dropped 5 bases and J dropped 7 bases, with 19 bases sitting between them. Germline assignment: CDR1 MDHEN and CDR2 SYDVKM. CDR3 nucleotides: TGTGCCAGCAGTCCCATGAGGGGACACACGAATACGCAGTATTTT. It specifies CASSPMRGHTNTQYF. Complete variable domain (other parts from reference TRBV28 and TRBJ2-3): DVKVTQSSRYLVKRTGEKVFLECVQDMDHENMFWYRQDPGLGLRLIYFSYDVKMKEKGDIPEGYSVSREKKERFSLILESASTNQTSMYLCASSPMRGHTNTQYFGPGTRLTVL.